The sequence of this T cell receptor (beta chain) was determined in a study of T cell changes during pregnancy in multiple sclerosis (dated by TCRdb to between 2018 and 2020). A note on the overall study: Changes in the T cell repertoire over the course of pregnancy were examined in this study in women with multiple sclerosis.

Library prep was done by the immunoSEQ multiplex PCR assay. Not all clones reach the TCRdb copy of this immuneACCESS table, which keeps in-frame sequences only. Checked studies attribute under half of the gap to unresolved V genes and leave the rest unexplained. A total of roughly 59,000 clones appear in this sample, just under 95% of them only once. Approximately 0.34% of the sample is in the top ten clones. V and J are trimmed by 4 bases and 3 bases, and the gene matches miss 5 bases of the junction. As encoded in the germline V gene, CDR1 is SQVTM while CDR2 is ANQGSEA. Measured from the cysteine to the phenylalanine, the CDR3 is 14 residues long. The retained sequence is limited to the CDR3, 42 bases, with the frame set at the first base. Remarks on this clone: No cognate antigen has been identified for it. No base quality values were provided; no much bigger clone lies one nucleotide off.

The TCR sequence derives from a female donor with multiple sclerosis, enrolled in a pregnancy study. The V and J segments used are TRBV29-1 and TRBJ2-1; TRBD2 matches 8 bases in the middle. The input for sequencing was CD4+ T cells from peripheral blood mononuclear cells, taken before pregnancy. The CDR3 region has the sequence CSVVKGTSYNEQFF. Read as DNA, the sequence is TGCAGCGTTGTTAAGGGGACTAGCTACAATGAGCAGTTCTTC.